The sequence of this TCR beta chain was determined in a study of PD-1 blockade in classical Hodgkin lymphoma. Data came from immunoSEQ multiplex PCR; TCRdb stores just in-frame clones and leaves some out. The table records 60,000 or so clones, roughly nine tenths of them present only once. All the patients suffered relapse after autologous stem cell transplantation, and brentuximab vedotin exposure differed. Germline CDR1 is LNHNV and CDR2 is YYDKDF (reference sequence). The ends were cut back, 0 bases at V and 6 bases at J, with 10 bases in the middle. CDR3 size: 14 residues. The sample in question was peripheral blood mononuclear cells (PBMCs), obtained at baseline. V is TRBV15 and J is TRBJ2-3, with TRBD1 as a possible D gene (5 bases). The TCR was taken from a human donor with classical Hodgkin lymphoma. The CDR3, as DNA: TGTGCCACCAGCAGAGATAAAGGGGTGGATACGCAGTATTTT. Protein sequence: CATSRDKGVDTQYF.